The T cell receptor beta chain described here comes from a study of T-cell reconstitution after alpha-beta-depleted transplantation in children. Unique molecular identifiers featured in how the TCRbeta library was prepared. TCRdb ran MiXCR on the PCR reads and lists one entry per CDR3 protein. The table lists 90,000 to 150,000 distinct CDR3 sequences, 23% of them singletons, with more than 9% in the top ten. This clonotype was found many times. Its specificity is not known. Trimming left V 5 bases short and J 4 bases short, with 15 bases between. Germline V gene data show CDR1 as MNHNS and CDR2 as SASEGT. This CDR3 has 14 amino acids. General observations from the study: Expanded graft clones numbering several hundred reportedly gave rise to alpha-beta T cells about two months after transplant. Recipient T cells and thymic progenitors that survived gave rise to the high TCRbeta diversity observed at day 60 in some patients. The authors attributed T-cell counts and diversity one year after transplant mostly to newly produced T cells.

The origin of this receptor is a male patient between 2 and 15 years old who had a stem cell transplant for chronic granulomatous disease, so the T cells may come from the graft donor. Specimen: PBMCs, mostly from graft donor cells, collected 180 days after TCRalphabeta/CD19-depleted stem cell transplant. The rearrangement joins TRBV6-1 to TRBJ2-7, with D possibly being TRBD1 (5 bases). CDR3 coding DNA: TGTGCCAGCAGTCTGGGGCATCCGCCTTACGAGCAGTACTTC. It encodes CASSLGHPPYEQYF.